These 21 T cell receptor beta chains were sequenced from one sample in a study of shared clonotypes between healthy human individuals. Terminally differentiated effector memory CD45RA+ cells were excluded from the naive CD8 cells, which were CD45RO-negative and positively selected for CCR7. The assay was immunoSEQ multiplex PCR, and TCRdb's table has in-frame clones only and misses some. The sample shows some 740,000 clones, 80% to 95% of them seen only once. The source material was naive CD8+ T cells sorted from blood. These receptors all stem from a man aged 25 to 45 in good health.

The chain links TRBV9 to TRBJ2-7; 7 positions match TRBD2. V dropped 5 bases and J dropped 3; count of bases not matched to a gene: 8. CDR3 size: 14 residues. Germline V gene sequence: CDR1 SGDLS, CDR2 YYNGEE. The CDR3 region has the DNA TGTGCCAGCAGTAGCGGGCATTCCAACTACGAGCAGTACTTC. This codes for CASSSGHSNYEQYF.

This clone has just one count. The genes are TRBV2 and TRBJ2-5; 13 bases line up with TRBD2. Germline-derived CDR1 and CDR2 are SNHLY and FYNNEI. The CDR3 extends over 17 amino acids. Trimming took 5 bases from V and 5 from J; bases not matched to a gene: 11. CDR3 coding DNA: TGTGCCAGCAGTACGGGGGAACTAGCGGGAGGGCCTGAGACCCAGTACTTC. Its translation: CASSTGELAGGPETQYF.

The chain is built from TRBV5-8 and TRBJ1-4; TRBD1 is a possible D gene (5 bases). The length of the CDR3 is 15 residues. Germline-derived CDR1 and CDR2 are SGHTS and YDEGEE. V was cut by 1 base and J by 8 bases, with 15 bases left in between. CDR3 in DNA: TGTGCCAGCAGCTTGTTCGGGACGATAGGAGAAAAACTGTTTTTT. Translation gives CASSLFGTIGEKLFF. The complete variable domain, with remaining parts taken from reference TRBV5-8 and TRBJ1-4, reads EAGVTQSPTHLIKTRGQQATLRCSPISGHTSVYWYQQALGLGLQFLLWYDEGEERNRGNFPPRFSGRQFPNYSSELNVNALELEDSALYLCASSLFGTIGEKLFFGSGTQLSVL.

This CDR3 reads CASSLIQGPYEQYF. In nucleotides, the CDR3 is TGTGCCAGCAGTTTAATACAGGGGCCCTACGAGCAGTACTTC. The chain is built from TRBV28 and TRBJ2-7; 7 nucleotides align to TRBD1. Germline CDR1 MDHEN, CDR2 SYDVKM. This CDR3 has 14 amino acids. V shed 2 bases, J shed 2 bases, and the junction held 3 bases outside the gene matches.

CDR3: CATSRDRAYSHEQFF. For the CDR3, the DNA is TGTGCCACCAGCAGAGACAGGGCTTACTCCCATGAGCAGTTCTTC. This chain connects TRBV15 to TRBJ2-1; TRBD1 might be the D (5 bases). Between the trimmed V and J ends, which lost 0 bases and 8 bases, there was a span of 14 bases. Germline-derived CDR1 and CDR2 are LNHNV and YYDKDF (reference sequence). This CDR3 comprises 15 residues.

The V gene is TRBV6-4, the J gene TRBJ2-7, with D perhaps TRBD2 (5 bases). With 9 bases removed from V and 2 bases from J, the gap between germline ends came to 23 bases. The CDR3 consists of 16 residues. Germline CDR1 and CDR2: MRHNA and SNTAGT. The CDR3 coding sequence is TGTGCCAGACACGATTTCATCCGGAGGTATGCCTACGAGCAGTACTTC. The encoded protein is CARHDFIRRYAYEQYF.

The CDR3 sequence is CASSLRQGTGELFF. The CDR3 nucleotides are TGTGCCAGCAGCTTAAGACAGGGAACCGGGGAGCTGTTTTTT. The chain is built from TRBV7-6 and TRBJ2-2, with TRBD1 matching 7 bases. The CDR3 runs to 14 residues. V shed 2 bases, J shed 5 bases, and the junction held 2 bases outside the gene matches. Germline lookup yields CDR1 SGHVS and CDR2 FNYEAQ.

The rearrangement uses TRBV13 and TRBJ1-3; D remains unclear. The CDR3 totals 12 residues. The germline gives CDR1 PRHDT, CDR2 FYEKMQ (reference sequence). Trimming left V 5 bases short and J 5 bases short, with 7 bases between. The CDR3 is CASSPARNTIYF. The CDR3 coding sequence is TGTGCCAGCAGCCCCGCCAGAAACACCATATATTTT.

The chain combines TRBV5-5 with TRBJ2-1, with TRBD2 identical over 8 bases. The CDR3 loop spans 16 amino acids. V lost 0 bases, J lost 9 bases, and 11 bases stayed unmatched. Germline V lookup: CDR1 SGHKS, CDR2 YYEKEE (reference sequence). CDR3 nucleotide sequence: TGTGCCAGCAGCTTGGCAGCGGGAGTCTTGGGCGTTGAGCAGTTCTTC. The encoded protein is CASSLAAGVLGVEQFF.

The rearrangement uses TRBV28 and TRBJ2-4; D may be TRBD1 or TRBD2 (5 bases each). CDR1 is MDHEN, CDR2 SYDVKM, per germline. Trimming took 7 bases from V and 2 from J, leaving 18 bases between them. CDR3 length: 16 amino acids. In nucleotides, the CDR3 is TGTGCCAGCACCCCCCCCCGGGGCCAGACCAAAAACATTCAGTACTTC. Translation: CASTPPRGQTKNIQYF.

This sequence joins TRBV9 and TRBJ2-3; D ambiguous. CDR3 size: 15 residues. Germline CDR1 reads SGDLS; CDR2 reads YYNGEE. V was pared by 3 bases and J by 1 base, with 12 bases between. The chain's CDR3 is CASSAYLERTDTQYF. The CDR3 DNA sequence: TGTGCCAGCAGCGCATATTTAGAGCGCACAGATACGCAGTATTTT.

The chain combines TRBV5-1 with TRBJ2-1, with TRBD1 matching 9 bases. The V gene end was trimmed by 7 bases and the J gene end by 5 bases; junction bases not matched to a gene: 10. Germline CDR1 SGHRS, CDR2 YFSETQ. This CDR3 has 15 residues. CDR3 nucleotide sequence: TGCGCCAGCTTCCCCGGGACAGGGACCGACAATGAGCAGTTCTTC. Amino acid sequence: CASFPGTGTDNEQFF.

The V gene is TRBV9, the J gene TRBJ1-2, with D possibly TRBD1 on 6 matching bases. The germline V and J ends were trimmed by 2 bases and 0 bases, with 11 bases remaining between them. CDR3 size: 15 residues. The germline gives CDR1 SGDLS, CDR2 YYNGEE. The CDR3 sequence: CASSVSGAPNYGYTF. The CDR3 DNA follows: TGTGCCAGCAGCGTTTCGGGGGCTCCTAACTATGGCTACACCTTC.

The CDR3 reads CASSAARRPDTQYF. The CDR3 DNA follows: TGTGCCAGCAGCGCGGCCCGCAGGCCAGATACGCAGTATTTT. V is TRBV9 and J is TRBJ2-3; D remains ambiguous. V was cut by 3 bases and J by 4 bases, with 12 bases left in between. The germline gives CDR1 SGDLS, CDR2 YYNGEE. The length of the CDR3 is 14 residues. The complete variable domain, with remaining parts taken from reference TRBV9 and TRBJ2-3, reads DSGVTQTPKHLITATGQRVTLRCSPRSGDLSVYWYQQSLDQGLQFLIQYYNGEERAKGNILERFSAQQFPDLHSELNLSSLELGDSALYFCASSAARRPDTQYFGPGTRLTVL.

The gene calls are TRBV28 and TRBJ2-1; TRBD1 might be the D (5 bases). Germline V gene data show CDR1 as MDHEN and CDR2 as SYDVKM. V was clipped by 4 bases and J by 7 bases, with 20 bases between them. This CDR3 spans 16 amino acids. The CDR3 sequence: CASSSPGIKLQNEQFF. In DNA form, the CDR3 reads TGTGCCAGCAGTTCCCCAGGGATCAAACTCCAGAATGAGCAGTTCTTC.

The chain links TRBV29-1 to TRBJ2-3, with TRBD2 matching over 11 bases. Looked up from germline, CDR1 is SQVTM and CDR2 is ANQGSEA. J gave up 6 bases and V 1 base, and 15 bases lay outside the gene matches. This CDR3 contains 18 residues. The CDR3 protein is CSVEGALISSGRSDTQYF. CDR3 DNA sequence: TGCAGCGTTGAAGGAGCCCTTATTTCTAGCGGGAGGTCGGATACGCAGTATTTT.

CDR3 amino acids: CASIAASGANVLTF. The CDR3 DNA sequence: TGTGCCAGCATTGCCGCCTCTGGGGCCAACGTCCTGACTTTC. This chain connects TRBV7-8 to TRBJ2-6; D is uncertain. Germline CDR1 reads SGHVS; CDR2 reads FQNEAQ. CDR3 length equals 14 residues. V lost 7 bases to trimming and J lost 0 bases, with 7 bases between them.

The chain links TRBV19 to TRBJ2-1; 14 nucleotides align to TRBD2. CDR1 is LNHDA, CDR2 SQIVND, per germline (reference sequence). V was pared by 1 base and J by 7 bases, with 3 bases of the junction left unmatched. The CDR3 runs 16 residues. The CDR3 reads CASSIGGLAGVNEQFF. CDR3 bases: TGTGCCAGTAGTATAGGGGGACTAGCGGGAGTGAATGAGCAGTTCTTC. The full variable domain, rest sourced from reference TRBV19 and TRBJ2-1, is DGGITQSPKYLFRKEGQNVTLSCEQNLNHDAMYWYRQDPGQGLRLIYYSQIVNDFQKGDIAEGYSVSREKKESFPLTVTSAQKNPTAFYLCASSIGGLAGVNEQFFGPGTRLTVL.

The chain is built from TRBV27 and TRBJ2-1, with D perhaps given as TRBD1 or TRBD2 (6 bases each). V lost 5 bases, J lost 5 bases, and 13 bases lay in between. This CDR3 region has 14 residues. Germline lookup yields CDR1 MNHEY and CDR2 SMNVEV (reference sequence). CDR3 in DNA: TGTGCCAGCAGTGTCCTGGGGGGCGACAATGAGCAGTTCTTC. It encodes CASSVLGGDNEQFF.

The J gene is TRBJ2-1, the V gene TRBV6-5; 10 bases fit TRBD2. J lost 7 bases, V lost 5 bases, and 8 bases had no gene match. CDR3 size: 15 residues. From germline, CDR1 is MNHEY and CDR2 SVGAGI. The CDR3 coding sequence is TGTGCCAGCAGTCCGGGACTAGCGCCCTTGAATGAGCAGTTCTTC. Residues: CASSPGLAPLNEQFF.

The J gene is TRBJ2-1, the V gene TRBV11-3, with 13 bases matching TRBD2. The CDR3 consists of 16 residues. From germline, CDR1 is SGHNT and CDR2 YENEEA. V was clipped by 4 bases and J by 6 bases; unmatched bases: 6. Here the CDR3 reads CASSYGGLAGLNEQFF. The DNA for the CDR3 is TGTGCCAGCAGCTACGGGGGACTAGCGGGACTCAATGAGCAGTTCTTC.